The clone carrying this T cell receptor beta chain showed up many times. Antigen: not known. This sample is part of a study of T cells in Graves' hyperthyroidism and ophthalmopathy. Overall study context: The initial diagnosis was the point when peripheral blood was collected, ahead of any treatment. The study's findings and limits: Before onset, ophthalmopathy was predicted by the model a median about six months earlier.

The investigators amplified TCR beta CDR3 regions from RNA transcripts. The HTBI primer set was used in a first-round RT-PCR of the TCR CDR3. TCRdb used MiXCR to reprocess the multiplex PCR reads, holding one entry per CDR3 protein. The sample has approximately 250,000 distinct CDR3 sequences; approximately 23% are singletons. Germline values: CDR1 ENHRY, CDR2 SYGVKD. V was clipped by 4 bases and J by 1 base, with 7 bases between them. The CDR3 contains 13 residues. This rearrangement joins TRBV10-3 to TRBJ2-5; D might be TRBD1 (6 bases). The sample was blood. The sequence was collected from a woman in her forties with Graves' ophthalmopathy. The CDR3 coding sequence is TGTGCCATCAGTGGACAGGTCCAAGAGACCCAGTACTTC. Protein product: CAISGQVQETQYF.